This TCR beta chain derives from a study of T cell repertoires in cytomegalovirus infection. Across the whole study: The study used recently identified HLA-C-restricted and well-studied HLA-B-restricted CMV epitopes.

The CDR3 runs 14 residues. Germline V CDR1 and CDR2: MNHEY, SMNVEV (reference sequence). V was clipped by 3 bases and J by 1 base, with 9 bases between them. With regard to this clonotype: What it recognizes is unknown.

TCRdb re-called the reads with MiXCR, one entry per CDR3 protein. The data hold roughly 920,000 distinct CDR3 sequences, with approximately 33% observed a single time. The chain couples TRBV27 to TRBJ1-2, with D unresolved. The source was cultured CD8+ T cells from PBMCs, collected from culture after CMV antigen stimulation. The receptor's source is a human donor in good health (CMV status not recorded). Some clones in this sample may be carry-over from other donors' samples. CDR3 coding DNA: TGTGCCAGCAGTTTGGGAAAGCTTAACTATGGCTACACCTTC. This codes for CASSLGKLNYGYTF.